The present entry profiles one T cell receptor (beta chain) with its context. This sample was included in a study of blood T cell repertoires in COVID-19. For the study at large: COVID-19 samples from acute and convalescent phases originated in the United States, Italy and Spain.

As handled by the study authors: Amplified reference gene primers provided the basis for estimating nucleated cell counts. Measured with immunoSEQ multiplex PCR; TCRdb has only the in-frame clones, and not every one. V and J calls plus clone size are reproduced from that table; the DNA served to infer D and trimming. The sample has 90,000 to 120,000 clones, over 60% seen once. Trimming removed 1 base from V and 8 bases from J, with 14 bases in between. The CDR3 contains 15 residues. The germline CDR1 and CDR2 sequences are LGHNA and YSLEER. This TCR was recovered from a man aged 65-85 years with acute or convalescent COVID-19. The sample comprised peripheral blood. The chain uses TRBV4-3 and TRBJ1-4; D is possibly TRBD1 (5 bases). The CDR3 protein is CASSQVGSPGEKLFF. The CDR3 nucleotides read TGCGCCAGCAGCCAAGTGGGGTCTCCAGGGGAAAAACTGTTTTTT.